The clone carrying this TCR beta chain was found a few times. The sample originates from a study of T-cell reconstitution after alpha-beta-depleted transplantation in children. Germline CDR1 is SGHTA and CDR2 is FQGNSA. The germline V and J ends were trimmed by 1 base and 0 bases, with 4 bases remaining between them. The CDR3 is made up of 14 amino acids. Unique molecular identifiers were incorporated when the TCRbeta library was constructed. MiXCR was run by TCRdb on the PCR reads, yielding one entry per CDR3 protein. This sample has about 200,000 distinct CDR3 sequences; roughly 9.1% occur once, and the top ten carry roughly 35%.

The genes are TRBV7-2 and TRBJ1-3; D gene uncertain. This receptor was obtained from a male patient under 10 years old who had a stem cell transplant for acute myeloid leukemia, so the T cells may come from the graft donor. The source material was PBMCs, mostly from graft donor cells, sampled 360 days after TCRalphabeta/CD19-depleted stem cell transplant. CDR3 in amino acids: CASSLGRSGNTIYF. The DNA of the CDR3 is TGTGCCAGCAGCTTAGGTCGCTCTGGAAACACCATATATTTT.